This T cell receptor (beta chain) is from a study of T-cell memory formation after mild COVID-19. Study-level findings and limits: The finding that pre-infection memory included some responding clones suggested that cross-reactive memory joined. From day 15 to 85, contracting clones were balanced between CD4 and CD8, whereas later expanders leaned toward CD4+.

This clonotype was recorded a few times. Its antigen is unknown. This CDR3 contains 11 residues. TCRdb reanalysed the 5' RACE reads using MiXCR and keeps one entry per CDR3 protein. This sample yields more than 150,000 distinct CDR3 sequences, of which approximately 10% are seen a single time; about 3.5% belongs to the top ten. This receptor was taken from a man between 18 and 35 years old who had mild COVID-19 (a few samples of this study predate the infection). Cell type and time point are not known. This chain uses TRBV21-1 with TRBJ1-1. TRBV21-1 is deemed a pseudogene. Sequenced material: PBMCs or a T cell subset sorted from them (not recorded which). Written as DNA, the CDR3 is TGTGCCAGCAGCAAAGTCAGTGAAGCTTTCTTT. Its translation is CASSKVSEAFF.